Below, 6 T cell receptor beta chains from the same sample are listed, as sequenced in a study of OX40 agonist ivuxolimab in advanced cancers. Profiled with immunoSEQ multiplex PCR; TCRdb holds only in-frame clones, not every one. This repertoire shows tens of thousands of clones, 78% found once; its top ten account for 16%. Specimen: CD4+ or CD8+ T cells sorted from blood, collected in a trial of the OX40 agonist ivuxolimab. The receptors here all came from an adult with an advanced solid tumor such as melanoma, head and neck, liver or kidney cancer.

The chain joins TRBV4-3 to TRBJ1-2, with a tentative D call TRBD1 (5 bases). V was clipped by 0 bases and J by 2 bases, with 10 bases between them. This CDR3 has 15 residues. The germline CDR1 and CDR2 sequences are LGHNA and YSLEER. The CDR3 coding sequence is TGCGCCAGCAGCCAAGATCCCCGGGGGAACTATGGCTACACCTTC. Protein product: CASSQDPRGNYGYTF.

Of note for this clone: The germline gene is not matched at one end of the junction; a read error may be the cause. This same CDR3 is encoded by further DNA sequences in the sample. The chain joins TRBV9 to TRBJ2-7, with TRBD1 identical over 8 bases. Germline CDR1 is SGDLS and CDR2 is YYNGEE. This CDR3 has 14 residues. CDR3 coding DNA: TGTGCCAGCAGCGTAGGACAGGGGTTGGGTGAGCAATACTTC. It encodes CASSVGQGLGEQYF.

This clone occurred a few times. The chain links TRBV6-6 to TRBJ1-1; the D gene is possibly TRBD1 (6 bases). V was shortened by 6 bases and J by 5 bases, with 13 bases between the two germline ends. Germline V lookup: CDR1 MNHNY, CDR2 SVGAGI (reference sequence). CDR3 length: 13 residues. The CDR3 DNA follows: TGTGCCAGCAGAACACAACAGGGAACTGAAGCTTTCTTT. Protein product: CASRTQQGTEAFF.

Here the CDR3 DNA reads TGTGCCAGCTCAGCCACTAAGGTGTGGGGGGGCTTGGATACGCAGTATTTT. Protein sequence: CASSATKVWGGLDTQYF. This chain connects TRBV18 to TRBJ2-3; D may be TRBD2 (7 bases). Germline lookup yields CDR1 KGHSH and CDR2 LQKENI. V gave up 5 bases and J gave up 6 bases, with 24 bases separating them. This CDR3 has 17 residues.

This clone was seen a single time. The chain carries TRBV29-1 and TRBJ2-2; D uncertain. Germline CDR1 and CDR2: SQVTM and ANQGSEA. This CDR3 contains 9 residues. V was pared by 7 bases and J by 8 bases, with 5 bases between. CDR3 sequence reads: CSARGELFF. The CDR3 DNA is TGCAGCGCAAGGGGGGAGCTGTTTTTT.

This rearrangement joins TRBV19 to TRBJ2-7; 9 bases fit TRBD1. From germline, CDR1 is LNHDA and CDR2 SQIVND (reference sequence). The CDR3 consists of 16 residues. V lost 5 bases, J lost 6 bases, and 14 bases stayed unmatched. This CDR3 is CASSPILGTGKVEQYF. CDR3 nucleotide sequence: TGTGCCAGTAGTCCCATACTGGGGACAGGGAAGGTCGAGCAGTACTTC.